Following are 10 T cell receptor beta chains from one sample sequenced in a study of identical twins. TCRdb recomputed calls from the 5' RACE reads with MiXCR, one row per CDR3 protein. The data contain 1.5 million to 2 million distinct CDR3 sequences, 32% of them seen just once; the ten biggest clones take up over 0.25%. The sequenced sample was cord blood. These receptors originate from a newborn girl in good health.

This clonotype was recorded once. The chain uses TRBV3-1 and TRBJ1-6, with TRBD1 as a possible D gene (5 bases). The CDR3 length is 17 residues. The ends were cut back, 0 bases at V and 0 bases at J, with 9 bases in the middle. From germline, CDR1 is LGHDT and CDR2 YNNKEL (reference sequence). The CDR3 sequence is CASSQETGTSYNSPLHF. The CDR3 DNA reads TGTGCCAGCAGCCAAGAGACCGGGACCTCCTATAATTCACCCCTCCACTTT.

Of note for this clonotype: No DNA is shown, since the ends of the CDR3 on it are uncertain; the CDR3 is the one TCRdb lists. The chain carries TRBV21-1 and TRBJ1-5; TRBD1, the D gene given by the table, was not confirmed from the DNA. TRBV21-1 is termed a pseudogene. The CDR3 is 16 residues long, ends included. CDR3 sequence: CASSNFGQGSNQPQHF.

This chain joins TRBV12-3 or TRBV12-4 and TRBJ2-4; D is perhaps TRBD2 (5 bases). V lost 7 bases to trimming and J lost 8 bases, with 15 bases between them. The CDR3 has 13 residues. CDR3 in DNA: TGTGCCAGCATGTCCGGAGGCGCGGACATTCAGTACTTC. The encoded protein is CASMSGGADIQYF.

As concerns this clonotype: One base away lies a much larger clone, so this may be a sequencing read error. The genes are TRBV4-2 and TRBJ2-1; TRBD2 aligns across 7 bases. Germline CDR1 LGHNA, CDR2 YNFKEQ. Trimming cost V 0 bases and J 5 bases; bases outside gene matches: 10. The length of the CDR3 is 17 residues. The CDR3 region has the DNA TGTGCCAGCAGCCAAGATCGAAATAGCGGGCCACACAATGAGCAGTTCTTC. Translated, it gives CASSQDRNSGPHNEQFF.

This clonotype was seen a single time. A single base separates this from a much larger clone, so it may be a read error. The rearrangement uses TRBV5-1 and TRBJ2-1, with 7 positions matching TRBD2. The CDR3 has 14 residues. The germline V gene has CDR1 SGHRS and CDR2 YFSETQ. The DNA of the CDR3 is TGCGCCAGCAGCTTATCGGGAGCGGGGAATGAGCAGGTCTTC. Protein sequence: CASSLSGAGNEQVF.

The DNA for the CDR3 is TGCGCCAGCAGCCAAGAGAACAGGGTATATGGCTACACCTTC. This codes for CASSQENRVYGYTF. This sequence joins TRBV4-1 and TRBJ1-2; maybe TRBD1 (6 bases). Germline V gene data show CDR1 as MGHRA and CDR2 as YSYEKL. Trimming took off 0 bases at V and 5 bases at J, with 10 bases between the two ends. The length of the CDR3 is 14 residues.

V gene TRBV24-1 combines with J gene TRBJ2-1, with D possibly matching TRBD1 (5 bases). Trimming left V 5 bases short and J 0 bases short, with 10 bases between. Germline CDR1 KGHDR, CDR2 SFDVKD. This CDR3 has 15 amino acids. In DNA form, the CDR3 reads TGTGCCACCAGTGGTACAGGTAGCTCCTACAATGAGCAGTTCTTC. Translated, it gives CATSGTGSSYNEQFF.

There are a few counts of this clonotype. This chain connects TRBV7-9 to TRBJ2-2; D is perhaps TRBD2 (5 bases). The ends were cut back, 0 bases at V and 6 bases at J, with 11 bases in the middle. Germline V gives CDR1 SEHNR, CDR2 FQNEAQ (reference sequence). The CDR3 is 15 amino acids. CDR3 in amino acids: CASSLAGGFAGELFF. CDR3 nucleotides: TGTGCCAGCAGCTTAGCGGGCGGGTTCGCCGGGGAGCTGTTTTTT.

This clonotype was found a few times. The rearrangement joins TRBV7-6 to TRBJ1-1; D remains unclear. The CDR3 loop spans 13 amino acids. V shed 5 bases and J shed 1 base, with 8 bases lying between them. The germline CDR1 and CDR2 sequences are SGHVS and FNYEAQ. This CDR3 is CASSKDWNTEAFF. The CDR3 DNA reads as TGTGCCAGCAGCAAGGACTGGAACACTGAAGCTTTCTTT.

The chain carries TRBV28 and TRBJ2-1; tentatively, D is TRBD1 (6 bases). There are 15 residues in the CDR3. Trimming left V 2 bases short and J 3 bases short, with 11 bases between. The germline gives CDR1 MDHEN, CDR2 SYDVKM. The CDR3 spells CASSLTQGLYNEQFF. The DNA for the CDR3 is TGTGCCAGCAGTTTAACTCAGGGGCTCTACAATGAGCAGTTCTTC. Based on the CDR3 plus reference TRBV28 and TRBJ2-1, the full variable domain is DVKVTQSSRYLVKRTGEKVFLECVQDMDHENMFWYRQDPGLGLRLIYFSYDVKMKEKGDIPEGYSVSREKKERFSLILESASTNQTSMYLCASSLTQGLYNEQFFGPGTRLTVL.